This passage covers 16 T cell receptor beta chains from one sample sequenced in a study of T cells in Graves' hyperthyroidism and ophthalmopathy. The investigators amplified TCR beta CDR3 regions from RNA transcripts. The HTBI primer set drove a first-round RT-PCR of the TCR CDR3. One entry per CDR3 protein, called by TCRdb with MiXCR from the multiplex PCR reads. Of a few hundred thousand distinct CDR3 sequences in the sample, 46% are singletons; the top ten hold just over 8%. The sequencing sample was made of peripheral blood or thyroid tissue (not recorded which). The receptors originated from a woman younger than 30 with Graves' hyperthyroidism.

The V call is TRBV10-3, the J call TRBJ2-5; 10 bases align to TRBD1. The V gene's germline CDR1 is ENHRY and CDR2 SYGVKD. V trimming: 3 bases; J trimming: 4 bases; junction bases outside the gene matches: 8. This CDR3 is 16 amino acids long. The CDR3 nucleotides read TGTGCCATCAGTGACCCGGGACAGGGGTTCACAGAGACCCAGTACTTC. Residues: CAISDPGQGFTETQYF.

The chain employs TRBV2 and TRBJ1-4, with unresolved D. Germline V gives CDR1 SNHLY, CDR2 FYNNEI. V lost 10 bases to trimming and J lost 8 bases, with 26 bases between them. The CDR3 is made up of 16 amino acids. CDR3 nucleotide sequence: TGTGCCACCAAGTGGAGAGCGGGTGGGGTCGGGGAAAAACTGTTTTTT. It codes for CATKWRAGGVGEKLFF.

This chain uses TRBV2 with TRBJ2-7, with D perhaps matching TRBD2 (5 bases). V lost 6 bases and J lost 0, with 12 bases in between. CDR1 is SNHLY and CDR2 is FYNNEI in the germline V gene. The CDR3 extends over 14 amino acids. The CDR3 spells CASRVVGSSYEQYF. The CDR3 DNA follows: TGTGCCAGCAGGGTAGTGGGGAGCTCCTACGAGCAGTACTTC.

This clonotype was detected many times. The chain uses TRBV10-3 and TRBJ1-3; no clear D. Per germline, CDR1 ENHRY and CDR2 SYGVKD. V was trimmed by 0 bases and J by 0 bases, leaving 9 bases between them. The CDR3 length is 16 residues. The DNA for the CDR3 is TGTGCCATCAGTGAGTCTCGGGGAGGCTCTGGAAACACCATATATTTT. This encodes CAISESRGGSGNTIYF.

A remark on this clonotype: A clone one base away is much larger, so this may be a read error. The genes are TRBV15 and TRBJ2-2; weak D call: TRBD1 (6 bases). There are 16 residues in the CDR3. The germline CDR1 and CDR2 sequences are LNHNV and YYDKDF (reference sequence). The CDR3: CAASNRDISNTGELFF. In DNA, the CDR3 is TGTGCCGCCAGCAACCGGGACATTTCGAACACCGGGGAGCTGTTTTTT.

The chain uses TRBV25-1 and TRBJ1-1, with a weak D call TRBD1 (6 bases). V lost 6 bases and J 5 bases, leaving 19 bases between the germline ends. Germline V gene lookup returns CDR1 MGHDK and CDR2 SYGVNS. This CDR3 is built from 15 residues. The chain's CDR3 is CASSLTGTSTTEAFF. The CDR3 nucleotides read TGTGCCAGCAGCTTAACAGGGACCTCAACGACTGAAGCTTTCTTT.

The chain couples TRBV20-1 to TRBJ1-4; the D is unclear. V was trimmed by 5 bases and J by 0 bases, leaving 13 bases between them. CDR1 and CDR2 (germline): DFQATT, SNEGSKA (reference sequence). This CDR3 is built from 15 residues. DNA of the CDR3: TGCAGTGCTGTCCAGGCCCATGCAACTAATGAAAAACTGTTTTTT. It specifies CSAVQAHATNEKLFF.

This clonotype was seen a single time. The chain carries TRBV7-8 and TRBJ1-3; D not resolved. V was pared by 4 bases and J by 7 bases, with 5 bases between. Germline assignment: CDR1 SGHVS and CDR2 FQNEAQ. The CDR3 extends over 11 amino acids. The CDR3 loop reads CASSSRNTIYF. In nucleotides, the CDR3 is TGTGCCAGCAGCTCCCGGAACACCATATATTTT.

The table lists this clonotype with many counts. Here the CDR3 reads CASSLVTEQYF. The CDR3 nucleotides are TGTGCCAGCAGCTTAGTTACCGAGCAGTACTTC. V and J are TRBV7-2 and TRBJ2-7; no definite D call. The CDR3 sequence is 11 residues long. Germline-derived CDR1 and CDR2 are SGHTA and FQGNSA. V was cut by 1 base and J by 6 bases, with 4 bases left in between.

The chain links TRBV29-1 to TRBJ1-3; D gene uncertain. The CDR3 sequence is 13 residues long. Germline values: CDR1 SQVTM, CDR2 ANQGSEA. Deletions cut 4 bases from V and 0 bases from J, with 7 bases between. Here the CDR3 DNA reads TGCAGCGTTGTGGACGGCTCTGGAAACACCATATATTTT. Residues: CSVVDGSGNTIYF.

The chain is built from TRBV20-1 and TRBJ2-7, with TRBD2 matching over 7 bases. In germline, CDR1 is DFQATT, CDR2 SNEGSKA (reference sequence). This CDR3 comprises 13 residues. Trimming at V came to 7 bases and at J to 4 bases, leaving 10 bases not matched to a gene. The CDR3 is CSVLGLSNYEQYF. As DNA, the CDR3 is TGCAGTGTCTTGGGACTATCAAATTACGAGCAGTACTTC.

This chain connects TRBV9 to TRBJ2-2; possibly TRBD1 or TRBD2 for D (5 bases each). The V gene's germline CDR1 is SGDLS and CDR2 YYNGEE. V lost 0 bases to trimming and J lost 6 bases, with 12 bases between them. The CDR3 is 15 residues long. The CDR3 spells CASSVDPGRAGELFF. The CDR3, as DNA: TGTGCCAGCAGCGTAGATCCAGGGCGGGCCGGGGAGCTGTTTTTT.

The CDR3 reads CASSYIRNTGELFF. CDR3 DNA: TGTGCCAGCAGTTACATACGTAACACCGGGGAGCTGTTTTTT. The genes are TRBV6-1 and TRBJ2-2; no clear D. The V gene's germline CDR1 is MNHNS and CDR2 SASEGT. Trimming cost V 5 bases and J 2 bases, with 9 bases left between them. CDR3 size: 14 residues.

With regard to this clonotype: A junction boundary mismatches the germline segment, possibly from a read error. The V gene is TRBV20-1, the J gene TRBJ2-7; D is uncertain. This CDR3 has 13 residues. CDR1 DFQATT and CDR2 SNEGSKA come from the germline V gene (reference sequence). CDR3 loop: CSARGSSKYEQYF. In DNA form, the CDR3 reads TGCAGTGCCAGAGGTAGCAGTAAGTACGAGCAGTACTTC.

This clonotype was seen more than once but under ten times. The chain is built from TRBV7-2 and TRBJ2-5; D is undetermined. Germline-derived CDR1 and CDR2 are SGHTA and FQGNSA. Trimming left V 5 bases short and J 1 base short, with 8 bases between. This CDR3 comprises 13 residues. CDR3 nucleotides: TGTGCCAGCAGCAGATGGACCCAAGAGACCCAGTACTTC. Protein sequence: CASSRWTQETQYF.

The V gene is TRBV7-2, the J gene TRBJ1-5; weak D call: TRBD1 (5 bases). Germline CDR1 reads SGHTA; CDR2 reads FQGNSA. V lost 0 bases and J lost 3, with 12 bases in between. There are 16 residues in the CDR3. For the CDR3, the DNA is TGTGCCAGCAGCTTAGCCGGGACCTCGAACAATCAGCCCCAGCATTTT. This sequence encodes CASSLAGTSNNQPQHF.